Described below is a single TCR beta chain sequence and its context. Its target is not known. This sample is part of a study of response to subunit inactivated influenza vaccine. The CDR3 is made up of 15 amino acids. Trimming at V came to 10 bases and at J to 5 bases, leaving 16 bases not matched to a gene. Germline V gene sequence: CDR1 SEHNR, CDR2 FQNEAQ (reference sequence). TCRdb ran MiXCR on the RT-PCR reads and lists one entry per CDR3 protein. The sample includes approximately 700,000 distinct CDR3 sequences, around 14% of them seen just once. Findings of the study overall: Each seasonal influenza vaccination recruits few new T cells, the authors suggested.

The source is a man aged 45-60 years who received an inactivated influenza vaccine. The specimen comprised PBMCs from blood, sampled less than 13 days after vaccination. The chain has TRBV7-9 and TRBJ2-7, with TRBD2 matching 8 bases. The CDR3 nucleotides are TGTGCCACCAACCCTCCGGGACTAGTTGTGCACGAGCAGTACTTC. Protein product: CATNPPGLVVHEQYF.